The TCR beta chain described here comes from a study of T cell responses to AZD1222 COVID-19 vaccine. Broader study findings: The sample set comprised mostly white British donors with more females, and clonal diversity was possibly underestimated. Repertoires were obtained only post-peak T cell response.

To note about this clone: Antigen specificity is unknown.

The method was immunoSEQ multiplex PCR; TCRdb's version includes in-frame clones alone and lacks a portion of them. The sample yields about 160,000 clones, more than 85% seen once. V lost 3 bases to trimming and J lost 4 bases; unmatched junction nucleotides: 2. Per the germline V gene, CDR1 is MNHNS and CDR2 is SASEGT. The CDR3 covers 13 residues. V gene TRBV6-1 combines with J gene TRBJ1-2; 7 positions agree with TRBD1. This material consisted of peripheral blood, taken on day 0 of AZD1222 vaccination. The TCR sequence derives from an adult in good health. In DNA form, the CDR3 reads TGTGCCAGCAGTGAGGGACAGTTCTATGGCTACACCTTC. Protein product: CASSEGQFYGYTF.